This T cell receptor beta chain appears in the sequencing data of a study of T cell responses to AZD1222 COVID-19 vaccine. Whole-study findings and limits: Repertoires were collected only later (after the peak T cell response had occurred). Increased Spike-specific TCR breadth and depth were observed after two AZD1222 doses.

V was clipped by 2 bases and J by 3 bases, with 13 bases between them. CDR1 is KGHDR and CDR2 is SFDVKD in the germline V gene. CDR3 length: 16 residues. TCRdb's table, derived via immunoSEQ multiplex PCR, lists solely in-frame clones and lacks some. The sample holds 150,000 or so clones, around 90% seen once. The sample holds a few counts of this clone. Its target is unknown. The chain joins TRBV24-1 to TRBJ2-1; D gene unclear. Sequenced material: peripheral blood, taken on day 0 of AZD1222 vaccination. The receptor's source is an adult in good health. Here the CDR3 DNA reads TGTGCCACCAGTGATTCAAATCCGGTAATCTACAATGAGCAGTTCTTC. Amino acid sequence: CATSDSNPVIYNEQFF.